These 26 T cell receptor beta chains came from one sample sequenced in a study of shared clonotypes between healthy human individuals. Using immunoSEQ multiplex PCR, the repertoire was profiled, and TCRdb retains in-frame clones only, with some absent. This table has over 400,000 clones, around 85% appearing once. Sequencing was done on a sample of PBMCs. The receptors derive from a middle-aged woman in good health. Some clones in this sample may be carry-over from other donors' samples.

As concerns this clone: A read error is likely here: a far larger clone is one base away. The V gene is TRBV11-3, the J gene TRBJ2-1, with a possible D match to TRBD1 (6 bases). This CDR3 is built from 13 residues. Per the germline V gene, CDR1 is SGHNT and CDR2 is YENEEA. CDR3 sequence (DNA): TGTGTCAGCAGCCGCGACAGGTCGATAGTTCAGTTCTTC. This codes for CVSSRDRSIVQFF.

The V gene is TRBV28, the J gene TRBJ1-2; D is unclear. V was shortened by 6 bases and J by 8 bases, with 13 bases between the two germline ends. The CDR3 totals 12 residues. Germline V gene data show CDR1 as MDHEN and CDR2 as SYDVKM. CDR3 protein: CASRVPGLGYTF. The CDR3 coding sequence is TGTGCCAGCAGGGTTCCCGGTCTGGGCTACACCTTC.

V is TRBV5-1 and J is TRBJ2-3, with TRBD2 matching over 9 bases. The CDR3 is 17 residues long. Trimming at V came to 0 bases and at J to 5 bases, leaving 10 bases not matched to a gene. The germline V gene encodes CDR1 SGHRS and CDR2 YFSETQ. The CDR3 sequence: CASSLAPGTSSRDTQYF. The CDR3 DNA follows: TGCGCCAGCAGCTTGGCCCCCGGGACTAGCTCACGAGATACGCAGTATTTT.

As to this clone: This sequence is one base from a far larger clone and is likely a read error. Additional DNA sequences in this sample encode the identical CDR3. The chain is built from TRBV11-3 and TRBJ2-7; unclear D gene. Looked up from germline, CDR1 is SGHNT and CDR2 is YENEEA. The CDR3 spans 12 residues. CDR3 sequence (DNA): TGTGCCAGCAGTTTAGACTCCTCAGAGCAGTACTTC. It encodes CASSLDSSEQYF.

The chain links TRBV28 to TRBJ1-2; D possibly corresponds to TRBD1 (6 bases). The CDR3 runs to 14 residues. V shed 5 bases and J shed 3 bases, with 13 bases lying between them. The V gene's germline CDR1 is MDHEN and CDR2 SYDVKM. DNA of the CDR3: TGTGCCAGCAGTCCCGGGGGCTTCTACTATGGCTACACCTTC. It is translated as CASSPGGFYYGYTF.

In this sample, this clone turned up once. A far larger clone is a single base away, which makes a read error likely. The chain joins TRBV29-1 to TRBJ2-2; no reliable D call. V lost 5 bases to trimming and J lost 4 bases, with 11 bases between them. The length of the CDR3 is 13 residues. Germline CDR1 reads SQVTM; CDR2 reads ANQGSEA. CDR3 in amino acids: CSVNSGGTGELFF. The CDR3 DNA is TGCAGCGTTAACAGTGGCGGCACCGGGGAGCTGTTTTTT.

V usage is TRBV4-3 and J usage is TRBJ2-2; D possibly matches TRBD1 or TRBD2 (6 bases each). From germline, CDR1 is LGHNA and CDR2 YSLEER. The V end lost 0 bases, the J end lost 0 bases, and 8 bases lay between the germline ends. The CDR3 is 16 residues long. The CDR3 bases are TGCGCCAGCAGCCAAGATAGGGGGGCGAACACCGGGGAGCTGTTTTTT. It specifies CASSQDRGANTGELFF.

The DNA for the CDR3 is TGTGCCAGCAGCTTAGGCCTAGCGGGAGTATCCTACGAGCAGTACTTC. As protein: CASSLGLAGVSYEQYF. The V and J genes are TRBV7-9 and TRBJ2-7; TRBD2 agrees at 10 bases. The CDR3 sequence is 16 residues long. J lost 1 base, V lost 1 base, and 4 bases had no gene match. Germline V gene sequence: CDR1 SEHNR, CDR2 FQNEAQ (reference sequence).

Details on this clone: With a far larger clone one base away, a read error is the likely cause. In the same sample, other DNA sequences code for this CDR3. The V and J genes are TRBV11-2 and TRBJ2-7; TRBD2 is a possible D gene (5 bases). The germline CDR1 and CDR2 sequences are SGHAT and FQNNGV. CDR3 length equals 14 residues. V lost 1 base to trimming and J lost 7 bases, with 14 bases between them. Here the CDR3 reads CASSLVVATGEQYF. The DNA of the CDR3 is TGTGCCAGCAGCTTAGTTGTAGCGACGGGTGAGCAGTACTTC.

This clone was seen just once. The rearrangement joins TRBV5-5 to TRBJ2-5; 10 bases are a match to TRBD1. J gave up 6 bases and V 5 bases, and 13 bases lay outside the gene matches. The germline gives CDR1 SGHKS, CDR2 YYEKEE (reference sequence). The length of the CDR3 is 16 residues. For the CDR3, the DNA is TGTGCCAGCAGGTTAAGGGTGACAGGGGGCATTCAGACCCAGTACTTC. It yields the protein CASRLRVTGGIQTQYF.

The chain employs TRBV30 and TRBJ1-2, with 8 bases identical to TRBD1. The CDR3 sequence is 14 residues long. CDR1 and CDR2 (germline): GTSNPN, SVGIG (reference sequence). The J segment lost 5 bases and the V segment lost 3 bases, leaving 8 bases of the junction unmatched. The CDR3 protein is CAWSASTGGYGYTF. The DNA for the CDR3 is TGTGCCTGGAGCGCCTCAACAGGGGGTTATGGCTACACCTTC.

CDR3 protein: CASSLDSGNTEAFF. The CDR3 DNA sequence: TGTGCCAGCAGCTTAGATAGCGGGAACACTGAAGCTTTCTTT. V gene TRBV11-3 combines with J gene TRBJ1-1; D is ambiguous. V was clipped by 0 bases and J by 1 base, with 6 bases between them. The CDR3 totals 14 residues. Germline CDR1 reads SGHNT; CDR2 reads YENEEA.

This chain connects TRBV12-5 to TRBJ1-5; D may be TRBD1 (5 bases). Germline assignment: CDR1 LGHNT and CDR2 FRNRAP. Trimming shortened V by 9 bases and J by 2 bases, and 14 bases separated the two germline ends. The CDR3 runs 14 residues. In DNA form, the CDR3 reads TGTGCTAGCGAAACACAGGATGGCAATCAGCCCCAGCATTTT. This encodes CASETQDGNQPQHF.

The chain carries TRBV6-1 and TRBJ2-1; no definite D call. This CDR3 comprises 17 residues. The germline CDR1 and CDR2 sequences are MNHNS and SASEGT. Trimming shortened V by 0 bases and J by 2 bases, and 14 bases separated the two germline ends. DNA for the CDR3: TGTGCCAGCAGTGAAGCGGTGGTCAACCACCCCTACAATGAGCAGTTCTTC. Translating it yields CASSEAVVNHPYNEQFF.

Turning to this clone: A read error likely explains this, since a far larger clone differs by one base. The chain recombines TRBV5-3 with TRBJ1-5; D is uncertain. TRBV5-3 is placed among ORFs of uncertain function. The CDR3 consists of 13 residues. The CDR3 reads CTRSLAQNQPQHF. The CDR3 nucleotides read TGTACCAGAAGCTTGGCGCAAAATCAGCCCCAGCATTTT.

The chain recombines TRBV28 with TRBJ2-7; possible D gene TRBD2, 6 bases. The V end was cut by 6 bases, the J end by 6 bases, with 21 bases between. This CDR3 has 15 amino acids. The germline V gene encodes CDR1 MDHEN and CDR2 SYDVKM. CDR3 nucleotide sequence: TGTGCCAGCAGCTCACCCCCATCGGGGGTGGGCGAGCAGTACTTC. Translation gives CASSSPPSGVGEQYF. Combining the CDR3 with reference TRBV28 and TRBJ2-7 gives the whole variable domain DVKVTQSSRYLVKRTGEKVFLECVQDMDHENMFWYRQDPGLGLRLIYFSYDVKMKEKGDIPEGYSVSREKKERFSLILESASTNQTSMYLCASSSPPSGVGEQYFGPGTRLTVT.

The table lists this clone with many counts. This specimen includes other DNA sequences encoding the same CDR3. This chain uses TRBV7-8 with TRBJ2-2; no clear D gene. The CDR3 contains 14 residues. V gave up 1 base and J gave up 7 bases, with 10 bases separating them. The germline gives CDR1 SGHVS, CDR2 FQNEAQ. DNA of the CDR3: TGTGCCAGCAGCTTAGAGCAGACGATCGGGGAGCTGTTTTTT. Translating it yields CASSLEQTIGELFF.

The V and J genes are TRBV28 and TRBJ1-1; D call uncertain. Germline values: CDR1 MDHEN, CDR2 SYDVKM. V was pared by 7 bases and J by 4 bases, with 10 bases between. The length of the CDR3 is 12 residues. The CDR3 reads CASNSWGTEAFF. The DNA for the CDR3 is TGTGCCAGCAACTCGTGGGGCACTGAAGCTTTCTTT.

The chain carries TRBV13 and TRBJ2-7; the D gene is possibly TRBD2 (5 bases). The germline gives CDR1 PRHDT, CDR2 FYEKMQ (reference sequence). The CDR3 is 15 amino acids. V dropped 4 bases and J dropped 4 bases, with 17 bases sitting between them. CDR3 in DNA: TGTGCCAGCAGCTCCCAACTAGGAATACTATACGAGCAGTACTTC. Translating gives CASSSQLGILYEQYF.

Worth noting for this clone: A far larger clone is only one base removed, so a read error is likely. V and J are TRBV5-1 and TRBJ2-2; weak D call: TRBD2 (6 bases). CDR3 length: 16 amino acids. The germline gives CDR1 SGHRS, CDR2 YFSETQ. Trimming cost V 4 bases and J 5 bases, with 18 bases left between them. Written as DNA, the CDR3 is TGCGCCAGCAGCCCGCGTCGGCCGGGAGATACCGGGGAGCTGTTTTTT. This encodes CASSPRRPGDTGELFF.

The V gene is TRBV5-4, the J gene TRBJ2-3; maybe TRBD2 (5 bases). Germline V gene lookup returns CDR1 SGHNT and CDR2 YYREEE (reference sequence). Trimming pared 0 bases from V and 6 bases from J, leaving 14 bases between. The CDR3 sequence is 15 residues long. The CDR3 here is CASSLELTRTDTQYF. For the CDR3, the DNA is TGTGCCAGCAGCTTGGAATTAACTAGAACGGATACGCAGTATTTT. Variable domain in full (rest from reference TRBV5-4 and TRBJ2-3): ETGVTQSPTHLIKTRGQQVTLRCSSQSGHNTVSWYQQALGQGPQFIFQYYREEENGRGNFPPRFSGLQFPNYSSELNVNALELDDSALYLCASSLELTRTDTQYFGPGTRLTVL.

This chain uses TRBV7-2 with TRBJ1-1; the D gene is possibly TRBD1 (6 bases). V lost 3 bases, J lost 1 base, and 9 bases lay in between. The CDR3 is 14 residues long. Looked up from germline, CDR1 is SGHTA and CDR2 is FQGNSA. CDR3 sequence reads: CASSLTQGNTEAFF. CDR3 DNA: TGTGCCAGCAGCTTGACACAGGGGAACACTGAAGCTTTCTTT.

About this clone itself: One base separates it from a far larger clone, so it is likely a read error. Other DNA sequences in the sample encode the same CDR3. The V gene is TRBV7-9, the J gene TRBJ2-2, with TRBD1 matching 10 bases. Looked up from germline, CDR1 is SEHNR and CDR2 is FQNEAQ (reference sequence). CDR3 length equals 15 residues. CDR3 DNA: TGCGCCAGCAGGTTGGGGACAGGGGCCACCGGGGAGCTGTTTTTT. This sequence encodes CASRLGTGATGELFF.

CDR3 nucleotides: TGCGCCAGCAGAATCGGGGTTCTTAGCACAGATACGCAGTATTTT. Translation: CASRIGVLSTDTQYF. V gene TRBV5-1 combines with J gene TRBJ2-3; a possible D gene is TRBD2 (5 bases). CDR1 and CDR2 from the germline V gene are SGHRS and YFSETQ. The CDR3 spans 15 residues. V gave up 5 bases and J gave up 0 bases, with 13 bases separating them. The entire variable domain, with the rest obtained from reference TRBV5-1 and TRBJ2-3, is as follows: KAGVTQTPRYLIKTRGQQVTLSCSPISGHRSVSWYQQTPGQGLQFLFEYFSETQRNKGNFPGRFSGRQFSNSRSEMNVSTLELGDSALYLCASRIGVLSTDTQYFGPGTRLTVL.

The chain carries TRBV29-1 and TRBJ1-2, with unresolved D. The CDR3 spans 13 residues. The germline V and J ends were trimmed by 4 bases and 6 bases, with 15 bases remaining between them. Germline-derived CDR1 and CDR2 are SQVTM and ANQGSEA. The CDR3 sequence is CSVAQFSTDGYTF. As DNA, the CDR3 is TGCAGCGTTGCGCAATTCTCTACGGATGGCTACACCTTC.

The J gene is TRBJ2-3, the V gene TRBV6-6; D gene ambiguous. Germline CDR1 is MNHNY and CDR2 is SVGAGI (reference sequence). Between the trimmed V and J ends, which lost 7 bases and 0 bases, there was a span of 11 bases. The CDR3 has 14 amino acids. The CDR3 here is CASTMVPSTDTQYF. In DNA form, the CDR3 reads TGTGCCAGCACGATGGTCCCTAGCACAGATACGCAGTATTTT.